A selection of T cell receptor beta chains follows, all from one sample in a study of cytomegalovirus exposure and HLA in healthy donors. Only in-frame clones appear in the TCRdb table, and some are missing; sequencing was by immunoSEQ multiplex PCR. Among about 190,000 clones listed, roughly four fifths were seen once. Input material: PBMCs. The receptors here all came from a woman aged 25 to 39 in good health and CMV-seropositive. Both conserved end residues are part of each CDR3. A D gene is named only where the DNA matches it firmly. Expanded clones get a size class; other rows say once, few or many, or leave the size out.

size	J	D	V	CDR3	DNA
.	TRBJ2-7	.	TRBV6-1	CASSAGNTDEQYF	TGTGCCAGCAGTGCCGGGAACACCGACGAGCAGTACTTC
.	TRBJ2-3	TRBD2	TRBV28	CASSVSTSGTDTQYF	TGTGCCAGCAGCGTCTCGACTAGCGGTACAGATACGCAGTATTTT
.	TRBJ1-2	TRBD1	TRBV5-4	CASSFPGPGTGGLGNGYTF	TGTGCCAGCAGCTTCCCCGGACCCGGGACAGGGGGATTAGGGAATGGCTACACCTTC
few	TRBJ1-5	TRBD1	TRBV6-1	CASTQGTGNQPQHF	TGTGCCAGCACACAGGGGACAGGGAATCAGCCCCAGCATTTT
.	TRBJ2-2	TRBD2	TRBV28	CASSLYGGGTGELFF	TGTGCCAGCAGTTTATATGGGGGGGGGACCGGGGAGCTGTTTTTT
once	TRBJ1-4	TRBD1	TRBV4-1	CASSQGTQPDRFNEKLFF	TGCGCCAGCAGCCAAGGAACCCAACCGGACAGGTTTAATGAAAAACTGTTTTTT
.	TRBJ2-7	.	TRBV5-1	CAIRTVRPVSSYEQYF	TGCGCCATCAGGACGGTGAGGCCGGTGAGCTCCTACGAGCAGTACTTC
.	TRBJ1-2	.	TRBV28	CASSFAALLRGGYTF	TGTGCCAGCAGTTTCGCCGCCTTATTGAGAGGGGGCTACACCTTC
.	TRBJ1-4	TRBD1	TRBV28	CASSSSAGTGSFGEKLFF	TGTGCCAGCAGTAGTTCCGCCGGGACAGGGTCATTTGGGGAAAAACTGTTTTTT
.	TRBJ1-5	.	TRBV7-6	CASSPSVLNQPQHF	TGTGCCAGCAGTCCTTCCGTCCTCAATCAGCCCCAGCATTTT
few	TRBJ2-1	TRBD2	TRBV27	CASSPRLADYNEQFF	TGTGCCAGCAGTCCTCGACTAGCGGACTACAATGAGCAGTTCTTC
.	TRBJ2-7	.	TRBV12-5	CASGLHGSYEQYF	TGTGCTAGTGGTTTGCACGGGTCCTACGAGCAGTACTTC
.	TRBJ1-4	.	TRBV19	CASSTGKANEKLFF	TGTGCCAGTAGTACAGGAAAAGCTAATGAAAAACTGTTTTTT
.	TRBJ2-5	.	TRBV5-4	CASSLRGIRETQYF	TGTGCCAGCAGCTTACGGGGGATTCGAGAGACCCAGTACTTC
.	TRBJ1-1	.	TRBV21-1	CASSTPDRGVHLDTEAFF	TGTGCCAGCAGCACGCCCGACAGGGGGGTACATTTGGATACTGAAGCTTTCTTT
.	TRBJ2-1	TRBD2	TRBV5-4	CASSNGGSVYEQFF	TGTGCCAGCAGTAACGGCGGGAGTGTGTATGAGCAGTTCTTC
.	TRBJ2-4	.	TRBV29-1	CSARLAKNIQYF	TGCAGCGCGAGATTAGCCAAAAACATTCAGTACTTC
once	TRBJ1-5	TRBD1	TRBV27	CASSPGTGANQPQHF	TGTGCCAGCAGTCCCGGGACAGGGGCCAATCAGCCCCAGCATTTT
.	TRBJ1-5	TRBD1	TRBV5-1	CASSLKGQPYRPQHF	TGCGCCAGCAGCTTAAAGGGACAGCCGTATCGGCCCCAGCATTTT
few	TRBJ1-1	.	TRBV10-3	CAIKGDGVNTEAFF	TGTGCCATAAAGGGGGATGGGGTGAACACTGAAGCTTTCTTT
.	TRBJ2-7	.	TRBV4-1	CASSQVTAGTSSYEQYF	TGCGCCAGCAGCCAAGTAACGGCGGGAACTAGCTCCTACGAGCAGTACTTC
.	TRBJ2-7	TRBD2	TRBV7-9	CASSSGLAGGSYEQYF	TGTGCCAGCAGCTCCGGACTAGCGGGAGGTTCCTACGAGCAGTACTTC
.	TRBJ2-7	.	TRBV7-9	CASRNSGYSYEQYF	TGTGCCAGCAGAAATAGCGGTTACTCCTACGAGCAGTACTTC
.	TRBJ1-2	.	TRBV19	CASSILGDYGYTF	TGTGCCAGTAGTATATTGGGAGACTATGGCTACACCTTC
.	TRBJ1-3	TRBD1	TRBV5-6	CASSPTGGSDTIYF	TGTGCCAGCAGTCCGACAGGGGGTTCGGACACCATATATTTT
.	TRBJ2-5	TRBD1	TRBV6-5	CASSYGQGETQYF	TGTGCCAGCAGTTACGGACAGGGCGAGACCCAGTACTTC
.	TRBJ2-6	.	TRBV27	CASSFSDRLAGANVLTF	TGTGCCAGCAGTTTTTCCGACCGACTTGCTGGGGCCAACGTCCTGACTTTC
.	TRBJ2-2	TRBD1	TRBV7-8	CASSSGQGAQNTGELFF	TGTGCCAGCAGCTCGGGACAGGGGGCGCAGAACACCGGGGAGCTGTTTTTT
.	TRBJ2-2	TRBD1	TRBV5-1	CASRFDRANTGELFF	TGCGCCAGCAGATTTGACAGGGCGAACACCGGGGAGCTGTTTTTT
.	TRBJ2-5	TRBD2	TRBV10-3	CAISDGGGYETQYF	TGTGCCATCAGTGACGGGGGGGGATACGAGACCCAGTACTTC
once	TRBJ2-3	TRBD2	TRBV29-1	CSGSGRLNTDTQYF	TGCAGCGGTAGCGGGAGGTTGAACACAGATACGCAGTATTTT
.	TRBJ1-5	.	TRBV11-2	CASSLTRSRNQPQHF	TGTGCCAGCAGCTTAACTAGGTCTAGGAATCAGCCCCAGCATTTT
.	TRBJ2-2	.	TRBV29-1	CSVGTGADTGELFF	TGCAGCGTTGGAACTGGGGCCGACACCGGGGAGCTGTTTTTT
.	TRBJ2-7	TRBD1	TRBV28	CASSLGTGGYEQYF	TGTGCCAGCAGTTTAGGGACAGGGGGCTACGAGCAGTACTTC
.	TRBJ2-7	TRBD2	TRBV11-2	CASSLKGQLASGNYEQYF	TGTGCCAGCAGCCTAAAAGGCCAATTGGCTAGCGGGAACTACGAGCAGTACTTC
.	TRBJ2-5	TRBD2	TRBV5-6	CASSPTYEGGPETQYF	TGTGCCAGCAGTCCCACTTATGAGGGAGGGCCCGAGACCCAGTACTTC
.	TRBJ2-2	.	TRBV7-2	CASSSRQGTINTGELFF	TGTGCCAGCAGCTCCCGTCAGGGGACTATCAACACCGGGGAGCTGTTTTTT
.	TRBJ1-5	TRBD1	TRBV28	CASSAGTGNQPQHF	TGTGCCAGCAGTGCCGGGACAGGGAATCAGCCCCAGCATTTT
.	TRBJ2-7	.	TRBV5-4	CASSLGLGEVSYEQYF	TGTGCCAGCAGCCTGGGCTTGGGGGAGGTCTCCTACGAGCAGTACTTC
.	TRBJ2-6	TRBD2	TRBV9	CASSVGLAGTGANVLTF	TGTGCCAGCAGCGTAGGGCTAGCGGGAACCGGGGCCAACGTCCTGACTTTC
.	TRBJ2-7	TRBD1	TRBV18	CASSSGQALYEQYF	TGTGCCAGCTCGTCGGGACAGGCGCTCTACGAGCAGTACTTC
.	TRBJ2-2	.	TRBV28	CASSPTGPGELFF	TGTGCCAGCAGTCCAACAGGACCCGGGGAGCTGTTTTTT
few	TRBJ2-5	.	TRBV28	CASNDFEGENQETQYF	TGTGCCAGCAACGATTTCGAGGGAGAGAACCAAGAGACCCAGTACTTC
.	TRBJ1-4	.	TRBV28	CASSPGLATEKLFF	TGTGCCAGCAGCCCTGGACTGGCAACAGAAAAACTGTTTTTT
.	TRBJ2-5	TRBD1	TRBV6-5	CASSYDRGRETQYF	TGTGCCAGCAGTTACGACAGGGGGCGGGAGACCCAGTACTTC
.	TRBJ2-3	TRBD1	TRBV27	CASSSGQGGDTQYF	TGTGCCAGCAGTTCGGGACAGGGTGGGGATACGCAGTATTTT
few	TRBJ2-1	.	TRBV27	CASSLRTSHNEQFF	TGTGCCAGCAGTCTCCGGACAAGTCACAATGAGCAGTTCTTC
few	TRBJ1-1	.	TRBV13	CASSFDRTEAFF	TGTGCCAGCAGCTTTGACAGAACTGAAGCTTTCTTT
once	TRBJ2-7	.	TRBV28	CASSLPGQGTYEQYF	TGTGCCAGCAGCCTACCGGGACAAGGGACCTACGAGCAGTACTTC